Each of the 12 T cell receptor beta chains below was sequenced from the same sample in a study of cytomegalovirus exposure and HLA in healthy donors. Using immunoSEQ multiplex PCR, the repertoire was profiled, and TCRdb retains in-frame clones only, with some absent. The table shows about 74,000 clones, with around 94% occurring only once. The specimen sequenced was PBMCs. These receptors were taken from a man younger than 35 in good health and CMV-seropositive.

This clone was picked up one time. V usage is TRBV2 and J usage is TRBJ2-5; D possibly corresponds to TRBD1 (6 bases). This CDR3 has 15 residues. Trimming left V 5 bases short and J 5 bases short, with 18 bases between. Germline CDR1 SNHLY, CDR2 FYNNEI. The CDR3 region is CASSLIQGRSETQYF. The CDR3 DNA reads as TGTGCCAGCAGTCTTATACAGGGTAGATCGGAGACCCAGTACTTC.

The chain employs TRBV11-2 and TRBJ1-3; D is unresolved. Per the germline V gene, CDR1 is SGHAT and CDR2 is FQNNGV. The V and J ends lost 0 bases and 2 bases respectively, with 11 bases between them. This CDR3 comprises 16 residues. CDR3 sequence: CASSLESVLTGNTIYF. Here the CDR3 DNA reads TGTGCCAGCAGCTTAGAGTCAGTCTTGACTGGAAACACCATATATTTT.

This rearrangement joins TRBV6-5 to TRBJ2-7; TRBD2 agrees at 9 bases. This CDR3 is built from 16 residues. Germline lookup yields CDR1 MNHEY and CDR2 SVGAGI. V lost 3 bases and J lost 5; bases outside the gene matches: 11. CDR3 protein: CASSYRSSGSRNEQYF. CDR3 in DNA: TGTGCCAGCAGTTATCGGAGTAGCGGGAGCAGGAACGAGCAGTACTTC.

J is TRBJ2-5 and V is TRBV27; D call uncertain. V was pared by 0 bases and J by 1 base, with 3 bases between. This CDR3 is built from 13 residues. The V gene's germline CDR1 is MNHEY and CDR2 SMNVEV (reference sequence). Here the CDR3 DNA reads TGTGCCAGCAGTTTATCCAGCCAAGAGACCCAGTACTTC. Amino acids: CASSLSSQETQYF.

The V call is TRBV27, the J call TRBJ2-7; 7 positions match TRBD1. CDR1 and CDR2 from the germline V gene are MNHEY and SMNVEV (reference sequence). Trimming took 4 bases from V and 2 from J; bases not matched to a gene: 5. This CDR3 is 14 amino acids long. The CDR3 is CASSSPDRAYEQYF. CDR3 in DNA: TGTGCCAGCAGTTCTCCCGACAGGGCCTACGAGCAGTACTTC.

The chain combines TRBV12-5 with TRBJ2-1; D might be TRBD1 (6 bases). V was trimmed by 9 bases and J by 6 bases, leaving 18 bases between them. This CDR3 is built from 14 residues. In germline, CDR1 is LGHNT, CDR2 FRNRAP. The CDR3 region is CASRTDRFINEQFF. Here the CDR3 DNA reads TGTGCTAGCCGGACGGACAGATTCATCAATGAGCAGTTCTTC.

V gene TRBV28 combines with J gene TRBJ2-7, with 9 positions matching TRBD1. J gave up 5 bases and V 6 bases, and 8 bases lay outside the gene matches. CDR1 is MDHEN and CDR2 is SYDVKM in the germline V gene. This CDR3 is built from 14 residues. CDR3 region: CASRGGTGTDEQYF. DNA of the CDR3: TGTGCCAGCAGGGGCGGGACAGGGACCGACGAGCAGTACTTC.

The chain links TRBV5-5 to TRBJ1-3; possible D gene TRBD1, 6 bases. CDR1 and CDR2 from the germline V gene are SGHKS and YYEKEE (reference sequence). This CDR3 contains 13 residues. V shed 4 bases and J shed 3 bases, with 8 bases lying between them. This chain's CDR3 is CASSVDSGNTIYF. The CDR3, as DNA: TGTGCCAGCAGCGTGGACAGTGGAAACACCATATATTTT. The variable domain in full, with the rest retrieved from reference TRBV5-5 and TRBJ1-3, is DAGVTQSPTHLIKTRGQQVTLRCSPISGHKSVSWYQQVLGQGPQFIFQYYEKEERGRGNFPDRFSARQFPNYSSELNVNALLLGDSALYLCASSVDSGNTIYFGEGSWLTVV.

CDR3 nucleotide sequence: TGTGCCAGTAGTATCCAGGATCAAGAGACCCAGTACTTC. The encoded protein is CASSIQDQETQYF. The rearrangement uses TRBV19 and TRBJ2-5; D unclear. Germline CDR1 is LNHDA and CDR2 is SQIVND (reference sequence). The CDR3 is made up of 13 amino acids. V lost 3 bases, J lost 2 bases, and 7 bases lay in between.

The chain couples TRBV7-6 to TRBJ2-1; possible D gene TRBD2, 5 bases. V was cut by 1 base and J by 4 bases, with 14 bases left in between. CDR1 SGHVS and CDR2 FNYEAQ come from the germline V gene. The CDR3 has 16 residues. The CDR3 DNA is TGTGCCAGCAGCTTAGAGGCGTCGGGAAAGTACAATGAGCAGTTCTTC. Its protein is CASSLEASGKYNEQFF.

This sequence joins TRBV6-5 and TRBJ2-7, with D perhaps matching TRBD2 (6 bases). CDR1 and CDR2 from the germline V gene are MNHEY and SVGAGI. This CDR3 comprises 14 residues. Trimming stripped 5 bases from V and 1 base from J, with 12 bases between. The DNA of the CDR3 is TGTGCCAGCAGTCCGCGGGGTGGGTCCTACGAGCAGTACTTC. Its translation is CASSPRGGSYEQYF.

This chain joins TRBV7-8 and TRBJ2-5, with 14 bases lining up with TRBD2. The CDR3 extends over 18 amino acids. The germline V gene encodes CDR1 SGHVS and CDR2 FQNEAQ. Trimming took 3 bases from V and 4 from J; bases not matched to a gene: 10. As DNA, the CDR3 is TGTGCCAGCAGCTTCCAGGGACTAGCGGGAGCTGTGGGAGAGACCCAGTACTTC. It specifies CASSFQGLAGAVGETQYF. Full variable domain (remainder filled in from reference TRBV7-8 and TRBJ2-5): GAGVSQSPRYKVAKRGQDVALRCDPISGHVSLFWYQQALGQGPEFLTYFQNEAQLDKSGLPSDRFFAERPEGSVSTLKIQRTQQEDSAVYLCASSFQGLAGAVGETQYFGPGTRLLVL.